Given below is one T cell receptor beta chain in context. Its antigen remains unidentified. The sample belongs to a study of vaccination effects on CD4 cells after COVID-19. Clones were sequenced by immunoSEQ multiplex PCR, and TCRdb holds only the in-frame ones, with some missing. Of tens of thousands of clones listed, 71% are singletons. CDR1 SGHNT and CDR2 YYREEE come from the germline V gene (reference sequence). With 5 bases clipped from V and 1 base from J, the junction kept 9 bases outside the gene matches. The CDR3 is 15 residues long. The ViraFEST assay expanded antigen-specific CD4+ T cells with viral peptide pools before sequencing. Scientists isolated CD4+ T cells after a roughly 9-day culture period ended. Vaccine recipients lacked prior SARS-CoV-2 infection and had negative nucleocapsid antibodies.

This TCR came from a human donor who received a COVID-19 vaccine. The sequencing used CD4+ T cells from PBMCs cultured with HCoV-OC43 spike peptides, collected before COVID-19 vaccination. Regarding subset: HCoV-OC43 spike overlapping peptide pool stimulation. The rearrangement uses TRBV5-4 and TRBJ2-7; TRBD1 matches 7 bases. The CDR3 DNA reads as TGTGCCAGCAGGGATACGGGACAGAAGTCCTACGAGCAGTACTTC. It translates to CASRDTGQKSYEQYF.